Each of the 14 T cell receptor beta chains below was sequenced from the same sample in a study of early T cells in non-severe SARS-CoV-2 infection. One entry per CDR3 protein, called by TCRdb with MiXCR from the 5' RACE reads. The sample records tens of thousands of distinct CDR3 sequences, about 9% being singletons. The sequencing sample was made of whole blood. The receptor set was obtained from an adult who was a healthcare worker with PCR-confirmed SARS-CoV-2 infection or an uninfected control (not recorded which).

This clonotype has only a few counts. The chain couples TRBV24-1 to TRBJ1-2; D is perhaps TRBD1 (6 bases). Germline V gene sequence: CDR1 KGHDR, CDR2 SFDVKD. This CDR3 spans 11 amino acids. Trimming shortened V by 6 bases and J by 7 bases, and 8 bases separated the two germline ends. The CDR3 DNA reads TGTGCCACCAGTACAGGGTTTGGCTACACCTTC. Translated: CATSTGFGYTF.

CDR3 amino acids: CASSGGQGNLVVTGELFF. CDR3 nucleotides: TGTGCCAGTAGTGGTGGACAGGGGAACCTCGTTGTCACCGGGGAGCTGTTTTTT. This chain links TRBV19 with TRBJ2-2; TRBD1 aligns across 9 bases. The CDR3 has 18 amino acids. V lost 5 bases, J lost 4 bases, and 14 bases stayed unmatched. From germline, CDR1 is LNHDA and CDR2 SQIVND (reference sequence).

A few counts support this clonotype. The gene calls are TRBV18 and TRBJ1-2, with D perhaps TRBD1 (5 bases). There are 13 residues in the CDR3. Trimming cost V 1 base and J 5 bases, with 8 bases left between them. Germline V lookup: CDR1 KGHSH, CDR2 LQKENI. For the CDR3, the DNA is TGTGCCAGCTCACCACGAGACAGATATGGCTACACCTTC. This codes for CASSPRDRYGYTF.

This clonotype has a count of ten or more. This rearrangement joins TRBV7-2 to TRBJ1-3; a possible D gene is TRBD1 (6 bases). Germline lookup yields CDR1 SGHTA and CDR2 FQGNSA. This CDR3 is 14 amino acids long. The V end lost 5 bases, the J end lost 1 base, and 9 bases lay between the germline ends. Written as DNA, the CDR3 is TGTGCCAGCAGCACACAGGGTTCTGGAAACACCATATATTTT. This encodes CASSTQGSGNTIYF.

The sample holds many counts of this clonotype. V gene TRBV12-3 or TRBV12-4 combines with J gene TRBJ2-2; 10 bases match TRBD1. The CDR3 spans 15 residues. V lost 6 bases and J lost 4; bases outside the gene matches: 5. CDR3: CASRRQGAVTGELFF. CDR3 DNA: TGTGCCAGCAGAAGACAGGGGGCGGTCACCGGGGAGCTGTTTTTT.

This clonotype was recorded a few times. This chain joins TRBV10-3 and TRBJ1-1, with unresolved D. V was trimmed by 8 bases and J by 0 bases, leaving 10 bases between them. The germline V gene encodes CDR1 ENHRY and CDR2 SYGVKD. This CDR3 is 13 amino acids long. The CDR3 nucleotides are TGTGCCATCCGAGTGGGTTTGAACACTGAAGCTTTCTTT. The encoded protein is CAIRVGLNTEAFF.

The chain uses TRBV6-1 and TRBJ1-2; weak D call: TRBD1 (5 bases). Germline V gene sequence: CDR1 MNHNS, CDR2 SASEGT. Trimming shortened V by 0 bases and J by 10 bases, and 15 bases separated the two germline ends. The CDR3 sequence is 14 residues long. In nucleotides, the CDR3 is TGTGCCAGCAGTGAAGCAGGGACGCCGAGAGACTACACCTTC. Protein: CASSEAGTPRDYTF.

The rearrangement uses TRBV20-1 and TRBJ1-1, with D tentatively TRBD1 (5 bases). V lost 6 bases to trimming and J lost 5 bases, with 10 bases between them. The V gene's germline CDR1 is DFQATT and CDR2 SNEGSKA (reference sequence). This CDR3 is built from 11 residues. In DNA form, the CDR3 reads TGCAGTGCGACAAGGGGAACTGAAGCTTTCTTT. Encoded protein: CSATRGTEAFF.

The table lists this clonotype with a few counts. The chain carries TRBV10-3 and TRBJ2-3; 9 positions match TRBD2. The V segment lost 7 bases and the J segment 3 bases; nucleotides outside the gene matches: 8. The CDR3 has 15 amino acids. CDR1 is ENHRY, CDR2 SYGVKD, per germline. The CDR3 bases are TGTGCCATCACGGAGGACGCGGGGGGGACAGATACGCAGTATTTT. Its translation is CAITEDAGGTDTQYF.

This clonotype was detected only a few times. The gene calls are TRBV7-6 and TRBJ2-3, with D perhaps assigned TRBD1 or TRBD2 (6 bases each). Germline CDR1 and CDR2: SGHVS and FNYEAQ. Trimming cost V 3 bases and J 4 bases, with 11 bases left between them. This CDR3 contains 14 residues. The CDR3 spells CASSLEGGPDTQYF. The CDR3 nucleotides read TGTGCCAGCAGCTTGGAGGGGGGCCCAGATACGCAGTATTTT.

This clonotype has at least ten counts. This sequence joins TRBV12-3 or TRBV12-4 and TRBJ2-1, with 10 bases fitting TRBD2. V shed 4 bases, J shed 3 bases, and the junction held 3 bases outside the gene matches. This CDR3 has 15 residues. The CDR3 nucleotides are TGTGCCAGCAGTTCCGGGACTAGCGTCTACAATGAGCAGTTCTTC. Translating gives CASSSGTSVYNEQFF.

This clonotype showed up many times. The chain employs TRBV7-3 and TRBJ2-7; TRBD2 might be the D (5 bases). Germline V gene sequence: CDR1 SGHTA, CDR2 FQGTGA. Trimming took off 5 bases at V and 6 bases at J, with 20 bases between the two ends. CDR3 length: 15 amino acids. The CDR3 DNA follows: TGTGCCAGCAGCCCGGAGGCCGGGCCCCCCAGCGAGCAGTACTTC. Translated: CASSPEAGPPSEQYF.

This clonotype was recorded many times. The V call is TRBV5-5, the J call TRBJ2-3, with a weak D call TRBD2 (5 bases). The CDR3 sequence is 12 residues long. V was trimmed by 0 bases and J by 8 bases, leaving 7 bases between them. The V gene's germline CDR1 is SGHKS and CDR2 YYEKEE (reference sequence). DNA of the CDR3: TGTGCCAGCAGCTTGGCCCTAGCTACGCAGTATTTT. Its protein is CASSLALATQYF.

This clonotype was counted many times. This chain links TRBV7-2 with TRBJ2-1; 8 bases line up with TRBD2. CDR1 and CDR2 from the germline V gene are SGHTA and FQGNSA. The length of the CDR3 is 16 residues. The V gene end was trimmed by 3 bases and the J gene end by 0 bases; junction bases not matched to a gene: 4. The CDR3: CASSLVAGSSYNEQFF. The CDR3 nucleotides read TGTGCCAGCAGCTTGGTAGCGGGGAGCTCCTACAATGAGCAGTTCTTC.